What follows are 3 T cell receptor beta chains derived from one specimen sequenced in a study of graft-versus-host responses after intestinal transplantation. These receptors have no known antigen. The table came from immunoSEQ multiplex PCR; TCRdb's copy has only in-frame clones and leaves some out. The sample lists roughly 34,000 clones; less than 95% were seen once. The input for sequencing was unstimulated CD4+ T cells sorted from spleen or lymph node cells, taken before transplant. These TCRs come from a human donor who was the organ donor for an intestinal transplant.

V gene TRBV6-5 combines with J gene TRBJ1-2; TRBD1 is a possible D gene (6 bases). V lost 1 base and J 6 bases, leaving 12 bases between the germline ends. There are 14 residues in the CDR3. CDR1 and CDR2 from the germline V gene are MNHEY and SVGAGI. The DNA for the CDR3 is TGTGCCAGCAGTTACTTAAAGGGGGTGGATGGCTACACCTTC. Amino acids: CASSYLKGVDGYTF.

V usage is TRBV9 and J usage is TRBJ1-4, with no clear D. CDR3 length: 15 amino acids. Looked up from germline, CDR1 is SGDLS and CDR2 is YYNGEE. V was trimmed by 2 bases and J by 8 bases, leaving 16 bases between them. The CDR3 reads CASSVQDLPGEKLFF. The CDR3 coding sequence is TGTGCCAGCAGCGTCCAGGACTTACCTGGGGAAAAACTGTTTTTT.

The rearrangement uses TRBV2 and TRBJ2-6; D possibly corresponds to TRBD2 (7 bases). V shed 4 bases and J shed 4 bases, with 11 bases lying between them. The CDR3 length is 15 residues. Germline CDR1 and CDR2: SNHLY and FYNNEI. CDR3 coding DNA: TGTGCCAGCAGTGTCGGGGGGCTAGGGGCCAACGTCCTGACTTTC. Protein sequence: CASSVGGLGANVLTF.